The source of this TCR beta chain is a study of breast tumors, draining lymph nodes, adjacent tissues. Samples came from axillary lymph nodes draining the breast cancer. TCRdb re-analysed the multiplex PCR reads in MiXCR, keeping a single row per CDR3 protein. The data show about 180,000 distinct CDR3 sequences, around 33% seen once. The CDR3 length is 15 residues. Trimming cost V 5 bases and J 0 bases, with 8 bases left between them. Germline CDR1 SEHNR, CDR2 FQNEAQ (reference sequence). At least ten counts were recorded for this clonotype. What it binds is unknown. Since no conserved phenylalanine or tryptophan closes the CDR3, a read error is the likely cause. Study-level findings and limits: The lymph node origin of tumor T cells was framed as consistent with a hypothesis, not demonstrated. Data fit most tumor T cells coming from lymph node, expanding in tumor. Tumors had less TCR diversity than lymph nodes, more than nontumor tissue.

The specimen was axillary lymph node tissue. This chain joins TRBV7-9 and TRBJ1-6; D remains ambiguous. This receptor was obtained from a female donor with breast cancer. Some clones in this sample may be carry-over from other donors' samples. Here the CDR3 reads CASSALGSYNSPLHL. For the CDR3, the DNA is TGTGCCAGCAGCGCCCTCGGCTCCTATAATTCACCCCTCCACCTT.